The 22 T cell receptor beta chains listed next were all sequenced from one sample in a study of T cells after yellow fever vaccination. TCRdb ran MiXCR on the 5' RACE reads and lists one entry per CDR3 protein. The sample yields 50,000 to 75,000 distinct CDR3 sequences, around 7% seen once. The material sequenced was CD8+ T cells sorted from PBMCs, taken on the day of the first yellow fever vaccination. All receptors come from a man between 18 and 35 years old who received the YFV17D yellow fever vaccine.

A few counts support this clonotype. The chain has TRBV7-9 and TRBJ1-2, with a weak D call TRBD1 (6 bases). CDR3 size: 15 residues. Germline V gene sequence: CDR1 SEHNR, CDR2 FQNEAQ (reference sequence). Trimming left V 4 bases short and J 3 bases short, with 15 bases between. The CDR3 nucleotides read TGTGCCAGCAGCTCATCGACGGACAGAGACTATGGCTACACCTTC. The encoded protein is CASSSSTDRDYGYTF.

This clonotype was recorded at least ten times. V is TRBV15 and J is TRBJ2-7; TRBD1 is a possible D gene (5 bases). This CDR3 contains 14 residues. Germline V lookup: CDR1 LNHNV, CDR2 YYDKDF (reference sequence). V gave up 3 bases and J gave up 2 bases, with 11 bases separating them. CDR3 residues: CATSRTETTYEQYV. In DNA, the CDR3 is TGTGCCACCAGCAGGACAGAAACTACCTACGAGCAGTACGTC.

This clonotype has a count of ten or more. V is TRBV4-2 and J is TRBJ2-1; D gene ambiguous. V was clipped by 2 bases and J by 0 bases, with 11 bases between them. Germline CDR1 is LGHNA and CDR2 is YNFKEQ. The length of the CDR3 is 16 residues. Here the CDR3 DNA reads TGTGCCAGCAGCCAACTGGAGTACGGCTCCTACAATGAGCAGTTCTTC. It translates to CASSQLEYGSYNEQFF.

There are a few counts of this clonotype. This rearrangement joins TRBV27 to TRBJ1-6; the match to TRBD1 covers 7 bases. J was trimmed by 9 bases and V by 11 bases; bases with no gene match: 10. Per the germline V gene, CDR1 is MNHEY and CDR2 is SMNVEV (reference sequence). The length of the CDR3 is 13 residues. In nucleotides, the CDR3 is TGTGCCTTGCTAGGGACAGAGGCTTCACCCCTCCACTTT. Protein sequence: CALLGTEASPLHF.

The chain carries TRBV5-6 and TRBJ2-5; the D is unclear. Germline CDR1 SGHDT, CDR2 YYEEEE. This CDR3 contains 13 residues. The V and J ends lost 0 bases and 1 base respectively, with 4 bases between them. The CDR3 reads CASSLEFQETQYF. DNA of the CDR3: TGTGCCAGCAGCTTGGAGTTCCAAGAGACCCAGTACTTC.

The V call is TRBV20-1, the J call TRBJ1-1; D gene ambiguous. The CDR3 contains 12 residues. Germline-derived CDR1 and CDR2 are DFQATT and SNEGSKA (reference sequence). V gave up 0 bases and J gave up 4 bases, with 6 bases separating them. CDR3 DNA: TGCAGTGCTAGAGACATGGCCACTGAAGCTTTCTTT. Residues: CSARDMATEAFF.

The chain joins TRBV2 to TRBJ2-1; D is possibly TRBD1 (6 bases). CDR1 and CDR2 from the germline V gene are SNHLY and FYNNEI. The CDR3 covers 14 residues. Trimming removed 6 bases at V and 5 bases at J, with 14 bases between. For the CDR3, the DNA is TGTGCCAGCAGGCCGGGACACCTCAACAATGAGCAGTTCTTC. Amino acids: CASRPGHLNNEQFF.

This clonotype was found many times. The chain employs TRBV11-2 and TRBJ2-3, with D unresolved. The germline CDR1 and CDR2 sequences are SGHAT and FQNNGV. This CDR3 contains 13 residues. V gave up 3 bases and J gave up 4 bases, with 8 bases separating them. The CDR3 loop is CASSFDRADTQYF. The CDR3 bases are TGTGCCAGCAGCTTCGACCGGGCAGATACGCAGTATTTT. Supplemented by reference TRBV11-2 and TRBJ2-3, the full variable domain reads EAGVAQSPRYKIIEKRQSVAFWCNPISGHATLYWYQQILGQGPKLLIQFQNNGVVDDSQLPKDRFSAERLKGVDSTLKIQPAKLEDSAVYLCASSFDRADTQYFGPGTRLTVL.

In this sample, this clonotype turned up many times. The chain couples TRBV12-5 to TRBJ1-2; TRBD1 is a possible D gene (5 bases). V was shortened by 7 bases and J by 11 bases, with 20 bases between the two germline ends. The CDR3 runs 13 residues. Per the germline V gene, CDR1 is LGHNT and CDR2 is FRNRAP. CDR3 DNA: TGTGCTAGTGCCCCGACCACTTGGGGCGATTACACCTTC. As protein: CASAPTTWGDYTF.

The chain uses TRBV4-3 and TRBJ1-5, with D possibly being TRBD1 (6 bases). V gave up 0 bases and J gave up 0 bases, with 12 bases separating them. Germline V CDR1 and CDR2: LGHNA, YSLEER. The CDR3 extends over 17 amino acids. CDR3 DNA sequence: TGCGCCAGCAGCCAAGAGTTCGGGGGCTATAGCAATCAGCCCCAGCATTTT. Translated: CASSQEFGGYSNQPQHF.

The chain recombines TRBV5-3 with TRBJ2-7; a possible D gene is TRBD2 (5 bases). Being an ORF, TRBV5-3 has a function that is uncertain. The CDR3 covers 15 residues. Trimming shortened V by 0 bases and J by 2 bases, and 12 bases separated the two germline ends. Written as DNA, the CDR3 is TGTGCCAGAAGCTTGGGTCGGGATCGAGCCTACGAGCAGTACGTC. This encodes CARSLGRDRAYEQYV.

This clonotype appeared many times. This rearrangement joins TRBV12-3 or TRBV12-4 to TRBJ1-5, with D possibly being TRBD1 (5 bases). The V end was cut by 1 base, the J end by 2 bases, with 6 bases between. CDR3 size: 14 residues. The CDR3 protein is CASSLGRGNQPQHF. CDR3 bases: TGTGCCAGCAGTTTAGGCAGGGGCAATCAGCCCCAGCATTTT.

The chain employs TRBV7-2 and TRBJ2-4; 9 positions match TRBD2. V was clipped by 5 bases and J by 8 bases; unmatched bases: 10. Germline V gene sequence: CDR1 SGHTA, CDR2 FQGNSA. The length of the CDR3 is 15 residues. In nucleotides, the CDR3 is TGTGCCAGCAGCACCCGGACTAGCGTAAATGACATTCAGTACTTC. Translated, it gives CASSTRTSVNDIQYF.

This clonotype appeared a few times. V is TRBV9 and J is TRBJ1-1; D is unresolved. The germline CDR1 and CDR2 sequences are SGDLS and YYNGEE. The length of the CDR3 is 13 residues. V dropped 5 bases and J dropped 6 bases, with 14 bases sitting between them. DNA for the CDR3: TGTGCCAGCAGTAGCGGGCCGGTTCCTGAAGCTTTCTTT. Translating it yields CASSSGPVPEAFF.

The CDR3 loop is CASSQAGGWEQYF. In DNA, the CDR3 is TGCGCCAGCAGCCAAGCGGGGGGCTGGGAGCAGTACTTC. The rearrangement links TRBV4-1 to TRBJ2-7; tentatively, D is TRBD2 (7 bases). This CDR3 has 13 residues. Germline V CDR1 and CDR2: MGHRA, YSYEKL. V lost 1 base to trimming and J lost 7 bases, with 11 bases between them.

This clonotype has more than one count but fewer than ten. The chain has TRBV27 and TRBJ2-1, with 14 bases lining up with TRBD2. The CDR3 runs 18 residues. The junction had 6 bases not matched to a gene; V was cut back by 5 bases and J by 0 bases. The germline V gene has CDR1 MNHEY and CDR2 SMNVEV (reference sequence). CDR3 nucleotide sequence: TGTGCCAGCAGTCGCGGGACTAGCGGGGGACCCTCCTACAATGAGCAGTTCTTC. It specifies CASSRGTSGGPSYNEQFF.

Many counts were recorded for this clonotype. V gene TRBV7-3 combines with J gene TRBJ2-1; 8 bases map to TRBD1. Germline loops: CDR1 SGHTA, CDR2 FQGTGA. With V trimmed by 0 bases and J by 3 bases, 7 bases remained unmatched. The CDR3 contains 17 residues. The DNA of the CDR3 is TGTGCCAGCAGCTTAACCCCTTCAGGGGGCTACTACAATGAGCAGTTCTTC. Translation gives CASSLTPSGGYYNEQFF.

The chain links TRBV7-3 to TRBJ2-1, with D tentatively TRBD1 or TRBD2 (7 bases each). Germline V CDR1 and CDR2: SGHTA, FQGTGA. CDR3 length: 15 amino acids. The V end lost 3 bases, the J end lost 8 bases, and 17 bases lay between the germline ends. The CDR3 DNA follows: TGTGCCAGCAGCTTCAGGGGGGGGAGGTGGGATGAGCAGTTCTTC. Translating it yields CASSFRGGRWDEQFF. Complete variable domain (other parts from reference TRBV7-3 and TRBJ2-1): GAGVSQTPSNKVTEKGKYVELRCDPISGHTALYWYRQSLGQGPEFLIYFQGTGAADDSGLPNDRFFAVRPEGSVSTLKIQRTERGDSAVYLCASSFRGGRWDEQFFGPGTRLTVL.

J is TRBJ2-2 and V is TRBV4-1, with unresolved D. There are 15 residues in the CDR3. V was trimmed by 1 base and J by 1 base, leaving 7 bases between them. The germline CDR1 and CDR2 sequences are MGHRA and YSYEKL. In DNA, the CDR3 is TGCGCCAGCAGCCAAGTAGGGATGAACACCGGGGAGCTGTTTTTT. Its protein product is CASSQVGMNTGELFF.

This chain links TRBV15 with TRBJ1-5, with 9 bases lining up with TRBD1. The CDR3 is 15 residues long. The V segment lost 5 bases and the J segment 6 bases; nucleotides outside the gene matches: 8. Germline assignment: CDR1 LNHNV and CDR2 YYDKDF (reference sequence). The CDR3 here is CATSARTGVGQPQHF. CDR3 sequence (DNA): TGTGCCACCAGCGCCCGGACAGGGGTTGGTCAGCCCCAGCATTTT.

This clonotype was seen many times. This chain links TRBV27 with TRBJ2-1; D is perhaps TRBD2 (5 bases). CDR3 length: 13 residues. V was trimmed by 3 bases and J by 10 bases, leaving 13 bases between them. Germline CDR1 and CDR2: MNHEY and SMNVEV (reference sequence). CDR3 sequence: CASSFPGKFEQFF. The CDR3 region has the DNA TGTGCCAGCAGTTTTCCCGGGAAATTCGAGCAGTTCTTC.

This clonotype showed up just a few times. The chain is built from TRBV27 and TRBJ2-1; 7 positions agree with TRBD1. V shed 6 bases, J shed 3 bases, and the junction held 5 bases outside the gene matches. The V gene's germline CDR1 is MNHEY and CDR2 SMNVEV (reference sequence). The CDR3 covers 14 residues. The chain's CDR3 is CASSLRQGYNEQFF. For the CDR3, the DNA is TGTGCCAGCAGCCTCAGACAGGGCTACAATGAGCAGTTCTTC.